A single sample gave rise to the 5 T cell receptor beta chains below, sequenced in a study of blood T cell repertoires in COVID-19. The method was immunoSEQ multiplex PCR; TCRdb's version includes in-frame clones alone and lacks a portion of them. The sample yields around 75,000 clones, roughly 89% seen once. Sequencing was carried out using peripheral blood. The receptors were gathered from a man aged 50 or older with acute or convalescent COVID-19.

This sequence joins TRBV30 and TRBJ1-1, with D perhaps TRBD1 (5 bases). The CDR3 is 13 amino acids. Trimming removed 6 bases at V and 0 bases at J, with 11 bases between. Germline CDR1 is GTSNPN and CDR2 is SVGIG (reference sequence). The CDR3 sequence is CACLPDMNTEAFF. The CDR3 DNA sequence: TGTGCCTGCCTTCCGGACATGAACACTGAAGCTTTCTTT.

The chain links TRBV7-2 to TRBJ1-3; 8 bases align to TRBD1. The ends lost 5 bases at V and 0 bases at J; junction bases unmatched: 6. The CDR3 length is 16 residues. CDR1 is SGHTA and CDR2 is FQGNSA in the germline V gene. The CDR3, as DNA: TGTGCCAGCAGCCCTCAAGACAGGGGCTCTGGAAACACCATATATTTT. Amino acids: CASSPQDRGSGNTIYF.

This clone has only a few counts. The V and J genes are TRBV5-1 and TRBJ2-2; tentative D call: TRBD2 (6 bases). This CDR3 comprises 15 residues. Germline V lookup: CDR1 SGHRS, CDR2 YFSETQ. V dropped 0 bases and J dropped 4 bases, with 10 bases sitting between them. The CDR3 coding sequence is TGCGCCAGCAGCTTGGATGTGGGAGGCACCGGGGAGCTGTTTTTT. It codes for CASSLDVGGTGELFF.

This chain uses TRBV11-1 with TRBJ1-1; TRBD1 matches at 8 bases. V lost 7 bases and J lost 5; bases outside the gene matches: 12. This CDR3 region has 15 residues. Germline CDR1 reads SGHAT; CDR2 reads FQDESV (reference sequence). DNA of the CDR3: TGTGCCAGCACTACCGGGACAGGTAGTGGAACTGAAGCTTTCTTT. This codes for CASTTGTGSGTEAFF.

The chain recombines TRBV5-1 with TRBJ1-6, with D unresolved. Trimming pared 0 bases from V and 0 bases from J, leaving 7 bases between. CDR3 length: 16 amino acids. Germline V CDR1 and CDR2: SGHRS, YFSETQ. This CDR3 reads CASSLGASSYNSPLHF. CDR3 DNA: TGCGCCAGCAGCTTGGGGGCGAGCTCCTATAATTCACCCCTCCACTTT.